This TCR beta chain comes out of a study of blood T cell repertoires in COVID-19. The study counted Cohort 3 donors as recovered given two negative PCRs, clearance, or symptom resolution. Germline values: CDR1 SGHTS, CDR2 YDEGEE. This CDR3 spans 14 amino acids. Trimming pared 4 bases from V and 0 bases from J, leaving 11 bases between. Assay: immunoSEQ multiplex PCR; the TCRdb copy retains only in-frame clones and omits some. The table shows approximately 200,000 clones, with approximately 90% occurring only once. The receptor comes from a man aged 25 to 40 who had recovered from COVID-19. Sequenced sample: PBMCs or T cells enriched from blood (not recorded which). The J gene is TRBJ2-7, the V gene TRBV5-8; possible D gene TRBD1, 6 bases. Here the CDR3 reads CASSQTGFSYEQYF. In nucleotides, the CDR3 is TGTGCCAGCAGCCAGACAGGATTCTCCTACGAGCAGTACTTC.